The sequence of this TCR beta chain was determined in a study of blood T cell repertoires in COVID-19. About the study: The United States, Italy and Spain were the sources of the acute and convalescent COVID-19 samples. PBMCs, B-cell-depleted T cells, or T cells were the source of the cDNA or gDNA that made up the material.

Authors' methods: Nucleated cell number was recorded as an estimate derived from reference gene primer amplification. Using immunoSEQ multiplex PCR, the repertoire was profiled, and TCRdb retains in-frame clones only, with some absent. V and J calls and clone size are as listed in that table; D and trimming were resolved from the DNA. The top ten hold 4% to 5.5% of the sample, which has 80,000 to 100,000 clones, roughly 80% seen once. Germline V gene lookup returns CDR1 MNHEY and CDR2 SMNVEV (reference sequence). The V gene lost 3 bases and the J gene lost 6 bases, with 12 bases spanning the gap. The CDR3 is 14 residues long.

Sequenced input: peripheral blood. The gene calls are TRBV27 and TRBJ1-5; the D gene is possibly TRBD1 (5 bases). The receptor was isolated from a man between 60 and 75 years old with acute or convalescent COVID-19. The CDR3 coding sequence is TGTGCCAGCAGTTTCCAGGGTTATAGTCAGCCCCAGCATTTT. It specifies CASSFQGYSQPQHF.